The clone carrying this T cell receptor (beta chain) appeared a few times. Its cognate antigen is unknown. This entry comes from a study of identical twins. Study-wide points: Cross-sectional statistics underpinned the conclusions; the same donors were not followed.

TCRdb passed the 5' RACE reads through MiXCR, listing each CDR3 protein once. The sample yields roughly 540,000 distinct CDR3 sequences, approximately 22% seen once. Germline assignment: CDR1 LGHDT and CDR2 YNNKEL (reference sequence). V shed 3 bases and J shed 5 bases, with 6 bases lying between them. CDR3 length: 12 amino acids. The sample was also linked to a second study, of T cells expressing NK-cell markers. That report notes: A range of about 1.0-8% of CD8+ T cells consisted of dominant NKG2C+ clonotypes in several donors.

The TCR sequence derives from a woman younger than 30 in good health. Specimen: CD4+ T cells sorted from blood. The chain combines TRBV3-1 with TRBJ2-3, with D hard to call. CDR3 in amino acids: CASSHIGDTQYF. The CDR3 DNA reads as TGTGCCAGCAGCCACATAGGAGATACGCAGTATTTT.